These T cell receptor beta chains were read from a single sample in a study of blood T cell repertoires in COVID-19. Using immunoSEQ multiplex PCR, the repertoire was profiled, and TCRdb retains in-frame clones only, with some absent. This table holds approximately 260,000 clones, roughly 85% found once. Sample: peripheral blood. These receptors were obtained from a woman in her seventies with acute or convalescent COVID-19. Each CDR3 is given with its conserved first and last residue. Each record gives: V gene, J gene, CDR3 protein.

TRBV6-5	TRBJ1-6	CASSPGVNSPLHF
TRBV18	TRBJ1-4	CASSPGAATNEKLFF
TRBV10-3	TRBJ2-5	CAIKATSQQETQYF
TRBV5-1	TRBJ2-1	CASSFTSGGVAEQFF
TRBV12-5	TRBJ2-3	CASGWMGPDTQYF
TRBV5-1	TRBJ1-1	CASSGGGPTNTEAFF
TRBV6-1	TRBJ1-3	CASSEALRGAFLNTIYF
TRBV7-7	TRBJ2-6	CASSPYRAGANVLTF
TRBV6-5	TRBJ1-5	CASSYSVFGEGPQHF
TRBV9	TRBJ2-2	CASSPQGGHTGELFF
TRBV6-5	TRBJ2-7	CASSDSLGGVYEQYF
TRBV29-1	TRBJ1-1	CSVEDGGNTEAFF
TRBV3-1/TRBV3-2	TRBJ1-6	CASSQGAANSPLHF
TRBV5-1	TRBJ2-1	CASSLELSSYNEQFF
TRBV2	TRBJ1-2	CASSLGQLRGYTF
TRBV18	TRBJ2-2	CASSLQLAGRTGELFF
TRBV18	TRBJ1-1	CASSDRENTEAFF
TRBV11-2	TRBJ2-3	CASSSVRQGRGDTQYF
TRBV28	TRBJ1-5	CASTKGGANQPQHF
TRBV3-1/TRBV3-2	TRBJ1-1	CASRNQGGTEAFF
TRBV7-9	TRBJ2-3	CASSTFWWGGGNTDTQYF
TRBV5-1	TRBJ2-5	CASSLGESETQYF
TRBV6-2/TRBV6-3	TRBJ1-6	CASSYSSRGSPLHF
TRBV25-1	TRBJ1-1	CASSEADSTEAFF
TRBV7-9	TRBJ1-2	CASDAHRVSYGYTF
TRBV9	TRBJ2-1	CASSFQGLGVRNEQFF
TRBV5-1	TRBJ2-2	CASSFRDSYTGELFF
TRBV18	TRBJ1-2	CASSPTTGEPYGYTF
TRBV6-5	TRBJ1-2	CASARQHDNYGYTF
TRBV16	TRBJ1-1	CASSPGYEVGLHANTEAFF
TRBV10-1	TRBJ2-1	CASQEDGNNEQFF
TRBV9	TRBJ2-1	CASSSLAGGSNEQFF
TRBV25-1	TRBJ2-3	CASSESGKLSTDTQYF
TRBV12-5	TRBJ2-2	CASGLVIAGGFTGELFF
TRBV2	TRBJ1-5	CASSERAGLEPSNQPQHF
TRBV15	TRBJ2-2	CATSMGRMATGELFF
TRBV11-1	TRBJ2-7	CASSFVGSYEQYF
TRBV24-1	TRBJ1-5	CATSDHAGGQPQHF
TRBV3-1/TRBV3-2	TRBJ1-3	CASSLGQNGNTIYF
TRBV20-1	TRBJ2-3	CSASRQGVTTDTQYF
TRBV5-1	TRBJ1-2	CASSLSGQSYGYTF
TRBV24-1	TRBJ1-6	CASKTPSSYNSPLHF
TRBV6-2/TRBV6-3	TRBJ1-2	CASSYVGGYYGYTF
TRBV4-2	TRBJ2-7	CASSQEGQGNYEQYF
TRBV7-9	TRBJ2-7	CASSLLTSSYEQYF
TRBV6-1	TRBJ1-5	CASSDYPGRTSNQPQHF
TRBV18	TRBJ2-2	CASSPQRSGELFF
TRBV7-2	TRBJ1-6	CASSGFSRGPNSPLHF
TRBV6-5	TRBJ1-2	CASRGAATGYTF
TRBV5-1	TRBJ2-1	CASSPRLAGGLGQFF
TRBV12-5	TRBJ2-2	CASARLTNTGELFF
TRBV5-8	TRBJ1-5	CASSRHRGKRNQPQHF
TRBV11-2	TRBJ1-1	CASSLGLGNTEAFF
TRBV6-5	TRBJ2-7	CASDAGSLSYEQYF
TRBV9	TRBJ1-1	CASSSRDNTEAFF
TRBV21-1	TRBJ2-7	CASSKEDRGPYEQYF
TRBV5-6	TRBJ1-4	CASSSRTEVNEKLFF
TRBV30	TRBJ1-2	CAWSPNIYGYTF
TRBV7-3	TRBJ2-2	CASSLADSGTGELFF